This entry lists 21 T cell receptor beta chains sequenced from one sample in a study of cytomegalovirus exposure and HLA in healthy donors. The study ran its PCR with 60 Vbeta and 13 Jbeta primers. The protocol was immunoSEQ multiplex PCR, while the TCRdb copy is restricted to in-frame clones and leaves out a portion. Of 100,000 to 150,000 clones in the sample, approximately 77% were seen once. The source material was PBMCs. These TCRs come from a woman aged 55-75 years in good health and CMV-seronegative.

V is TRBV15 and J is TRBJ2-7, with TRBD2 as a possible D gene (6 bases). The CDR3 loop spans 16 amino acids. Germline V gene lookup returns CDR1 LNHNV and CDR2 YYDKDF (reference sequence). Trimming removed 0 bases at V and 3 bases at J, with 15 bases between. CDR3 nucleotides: TGTGCCACCAGCAGAGATTGGGGGGAACAGAACTACGAGCAGTACTTC. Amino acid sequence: CATSRDWGEQNYEQYF. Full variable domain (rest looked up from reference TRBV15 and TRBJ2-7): DAMVIQNPRYQVTQFGKPVTLSCSQTLNHNVMYWYQQKSSQAPKLLFHYYDKDFNNEADTPDNFQSRRPNTSFCFLDIRSPGLGDTAMYLCATSRDWGEQNYEQYFGPGTRLTVT.

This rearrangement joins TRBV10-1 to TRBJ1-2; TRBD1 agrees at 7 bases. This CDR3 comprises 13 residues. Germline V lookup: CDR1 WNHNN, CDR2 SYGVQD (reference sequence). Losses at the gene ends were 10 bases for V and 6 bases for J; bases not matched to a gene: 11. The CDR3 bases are TGCGCCATCGTAGAACAGGGGTTTCATGGCTACACCTTC. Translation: CAIVEQGFHGYTF.

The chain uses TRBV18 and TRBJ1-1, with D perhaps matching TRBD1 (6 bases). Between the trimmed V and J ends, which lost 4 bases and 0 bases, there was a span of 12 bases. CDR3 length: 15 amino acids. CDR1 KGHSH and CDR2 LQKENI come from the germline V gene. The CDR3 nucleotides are TGTGCCAGCTCACTCGGACAGTTCATGAACACTGAAGCTTTCTTT. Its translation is CASSLGQFMNTEAFF.

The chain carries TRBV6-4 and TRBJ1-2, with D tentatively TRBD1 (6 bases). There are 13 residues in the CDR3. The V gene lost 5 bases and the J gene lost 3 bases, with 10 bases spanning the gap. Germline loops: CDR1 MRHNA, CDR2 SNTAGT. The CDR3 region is CASSPGHHYGYTF. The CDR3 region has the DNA TGTGCCAGCAGTCCGGGACACCACTATGGCTACACCTTC.

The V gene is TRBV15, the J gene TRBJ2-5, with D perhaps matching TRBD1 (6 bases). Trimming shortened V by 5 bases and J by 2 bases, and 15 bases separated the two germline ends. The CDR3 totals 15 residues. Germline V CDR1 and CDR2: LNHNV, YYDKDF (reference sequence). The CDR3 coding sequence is TGTGCCACCAGCGGCACCAGACAGGTACAAGAGACCCAGTACTTC. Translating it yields CATSGTRQVQETQYF. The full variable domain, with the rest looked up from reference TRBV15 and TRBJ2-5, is DAMVIQNPRYQVTQFGKPVTLSCSQTLNHNVMYWYQQKSSQAPKLLFHYYDKDFNNEADTPDNFQSRRPNTSFCFLDIRSPGLGDTAMYLCATSGTRQVQETQYFGPGTRLLVL.

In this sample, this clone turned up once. The CDR3 nucleotides are TGTGCCAGCTCACCCCTTGGCGGCGAAAATCAGCCCCAGCATTTT. It encodes CASSPLGGENQPQHF. The chain carries TRBV18 and TRBJ1-5; D call uncertain. Germline V gives CDR1 KGHSH, CDR2 LQKENI. V was trimmed by 3 bases and J by 4 bases, leaving 13 bases between them. The CDR3 totals 15 residues. Drawing the rest from reference TRBV18 and TRBJ1-5, the complete variable domain is NAGVMQNPRHLVRRRGQEARLRCSPMKGHSHVYWYRQLPEEGLKFMVYLQKENIIDESGMPKERFSAEFPKEGPSILRIQQVVRGDSAAYFCASSPLGGENQPQHFGDGTRLSIL.

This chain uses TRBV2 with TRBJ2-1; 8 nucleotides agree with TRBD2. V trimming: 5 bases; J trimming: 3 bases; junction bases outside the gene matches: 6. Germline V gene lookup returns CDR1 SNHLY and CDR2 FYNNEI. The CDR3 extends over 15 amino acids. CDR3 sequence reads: CASSYVAGHYNEQFF. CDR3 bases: TGTGCCAGCAGTTATGTAGCGGGGCACTACAATGAGCAGTTCTTC.

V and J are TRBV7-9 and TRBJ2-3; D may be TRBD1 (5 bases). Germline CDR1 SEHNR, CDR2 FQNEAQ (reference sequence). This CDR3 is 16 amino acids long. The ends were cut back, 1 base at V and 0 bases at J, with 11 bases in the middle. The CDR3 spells CASSLVAGHSTDTQYF. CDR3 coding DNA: TGTGCCAGCAGCTTAGTGGCAGGGCATAGCACAGATACGCAGTATTTT. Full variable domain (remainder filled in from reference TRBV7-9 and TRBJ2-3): DTGVSQNPRHKITKRGQNVTFRCDPISEHNRLYWYRQTLGQGPEFLTYFQNEAQLEKSRLLSDRFSAERPKGSFSTLEIQRTEQGDSAMYLCASSLVAGHSTDTQYFGPGTRLTVL.

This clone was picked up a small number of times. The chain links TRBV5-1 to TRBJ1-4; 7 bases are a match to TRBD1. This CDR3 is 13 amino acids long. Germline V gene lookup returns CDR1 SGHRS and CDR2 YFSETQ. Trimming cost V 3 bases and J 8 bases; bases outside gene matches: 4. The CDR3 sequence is CASSWAGGEKLFF. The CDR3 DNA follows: TGCGCCAGCAGCTGGGCAGGGGGAGAAAAACTGTTTTTT.

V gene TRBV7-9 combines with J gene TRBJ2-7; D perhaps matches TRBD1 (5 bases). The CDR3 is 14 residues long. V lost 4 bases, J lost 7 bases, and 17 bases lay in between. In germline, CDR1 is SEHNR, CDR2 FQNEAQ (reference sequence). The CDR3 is CASSSGKSPPEQYF. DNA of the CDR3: TGTGCCAGCAGCTCAGGGAAATCCCCGCCTGAGCAGTACTTC.

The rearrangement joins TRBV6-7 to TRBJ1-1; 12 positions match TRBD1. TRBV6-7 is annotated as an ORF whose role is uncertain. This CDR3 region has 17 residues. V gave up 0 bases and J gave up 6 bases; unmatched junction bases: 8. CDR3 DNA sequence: TGTGCCAGCAGTTACTCGGGGGACAGGGGGCGCATTTCTGAAGCTTTCTTT. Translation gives CASSYSGDRGRISEAFF.

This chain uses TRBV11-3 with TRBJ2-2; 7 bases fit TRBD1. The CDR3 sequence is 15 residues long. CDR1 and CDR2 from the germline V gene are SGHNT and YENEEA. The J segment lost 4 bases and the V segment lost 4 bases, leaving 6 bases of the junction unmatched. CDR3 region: CASSSIQGSTGELFF. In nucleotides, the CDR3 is TGTGCCAGCAGCTCTATACAGGGGTCCACCGGGGAGCTGTTTTTT.

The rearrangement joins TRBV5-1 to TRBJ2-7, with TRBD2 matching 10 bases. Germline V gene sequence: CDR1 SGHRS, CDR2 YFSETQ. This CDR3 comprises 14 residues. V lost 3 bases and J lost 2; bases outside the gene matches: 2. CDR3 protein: CASSWTSGAYEQYF. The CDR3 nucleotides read TGCGCCAGCAGCTGGACTAGCGGAGCCTACGAGCAGTACTTC.

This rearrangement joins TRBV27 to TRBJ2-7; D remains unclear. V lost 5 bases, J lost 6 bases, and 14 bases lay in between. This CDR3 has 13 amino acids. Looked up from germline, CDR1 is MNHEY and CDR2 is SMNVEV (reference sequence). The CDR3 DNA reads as TGTGCCAGCAGTCCCCATTCGCGCGGCGAGCAGTACTTC. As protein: CASSPHSRGEQYF.

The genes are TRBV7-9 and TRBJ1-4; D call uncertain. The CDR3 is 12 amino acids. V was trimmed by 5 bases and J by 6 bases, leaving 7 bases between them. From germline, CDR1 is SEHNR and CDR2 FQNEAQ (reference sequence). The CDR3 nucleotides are TGTGCCAGCAGCGTAAGAGATGAAAAACTGTTTTTT. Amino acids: CASSVRDEKLFF.

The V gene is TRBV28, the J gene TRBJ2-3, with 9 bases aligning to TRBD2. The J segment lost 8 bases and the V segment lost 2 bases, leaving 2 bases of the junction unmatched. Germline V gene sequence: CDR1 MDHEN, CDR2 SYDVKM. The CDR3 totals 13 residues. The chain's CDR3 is CASSLERGVTQYF. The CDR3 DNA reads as TGTGCCAGCAGTTTAGAGCGGGGGGTTACGCAGTATTTT.

The CDR3 DNA sequence: TGTGCCAGCAGCCGACAGGGGACCTACTCCACAGATACGCAGTATTTT. This sequence encodes CASSRQGTYSTDTQYF. The V and J genes are TRBV7-6 and TRBJ2-3; 8 bases line up with TRBD1. The germline CDR1 and CDR2 sequences are SGHVS and FNYEAQ. CDR3 length equals 16 residues. Losses at the gene ends were 5 bases for V and 2 bases for J; bases not matched to a gene: 9.

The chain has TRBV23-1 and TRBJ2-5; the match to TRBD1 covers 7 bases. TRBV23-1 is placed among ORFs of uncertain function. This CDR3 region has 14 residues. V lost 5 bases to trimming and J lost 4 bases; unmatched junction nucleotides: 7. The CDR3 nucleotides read TGCGCCAGCAGTTGGACAGGCGTGGGAGAGACCCAGTACTTC. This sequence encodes CASSWTGVGETQYF.

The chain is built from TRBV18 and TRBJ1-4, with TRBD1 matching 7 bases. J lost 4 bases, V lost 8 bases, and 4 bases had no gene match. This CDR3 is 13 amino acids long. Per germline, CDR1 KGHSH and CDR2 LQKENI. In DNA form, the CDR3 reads TGTGCCAGCACGGGACAGCATAATGAAAAACTGTTTTTT. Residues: CASTGQHNEKLFF.

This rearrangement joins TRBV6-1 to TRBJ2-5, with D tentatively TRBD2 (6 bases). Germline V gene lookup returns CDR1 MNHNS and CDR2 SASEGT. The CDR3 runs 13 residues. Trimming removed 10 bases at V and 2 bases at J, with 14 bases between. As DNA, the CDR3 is TGTGCCACCTCGTCTAGCGCTCAAGAGACCCAGTACTTC. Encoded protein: CATSSSAQETQYF.

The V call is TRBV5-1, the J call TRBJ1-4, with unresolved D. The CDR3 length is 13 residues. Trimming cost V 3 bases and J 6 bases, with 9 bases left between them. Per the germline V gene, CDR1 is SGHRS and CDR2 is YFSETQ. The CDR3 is CASSYRGDEKLFF. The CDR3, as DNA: TGCGCCAGCAGCTATCGCGGGGATGAAAAACTGTTTTTT.